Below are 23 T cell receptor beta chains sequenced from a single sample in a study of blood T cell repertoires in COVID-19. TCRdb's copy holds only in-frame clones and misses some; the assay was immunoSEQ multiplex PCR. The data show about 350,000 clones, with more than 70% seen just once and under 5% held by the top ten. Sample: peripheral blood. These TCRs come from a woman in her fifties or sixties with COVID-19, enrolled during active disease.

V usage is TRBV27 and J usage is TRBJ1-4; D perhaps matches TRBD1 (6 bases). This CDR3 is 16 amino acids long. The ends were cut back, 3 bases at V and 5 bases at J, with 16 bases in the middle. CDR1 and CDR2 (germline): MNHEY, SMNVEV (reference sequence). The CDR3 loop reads CASSFYGQLGNEKLFF. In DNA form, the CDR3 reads TGTGCCAGCAGTTTCTATGGACAGTTAGGGAATGAAAAACTGTTTTTT.

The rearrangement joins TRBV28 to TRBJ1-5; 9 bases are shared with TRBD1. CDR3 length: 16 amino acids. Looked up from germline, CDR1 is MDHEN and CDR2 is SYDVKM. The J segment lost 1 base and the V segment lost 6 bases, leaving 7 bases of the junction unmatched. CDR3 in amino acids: CASSTGGWESNQPQHF. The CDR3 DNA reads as TGTGCCAGCAGCACAGGGGGCTGGGAAAGCAATCAGCCCCAGCATTTT.

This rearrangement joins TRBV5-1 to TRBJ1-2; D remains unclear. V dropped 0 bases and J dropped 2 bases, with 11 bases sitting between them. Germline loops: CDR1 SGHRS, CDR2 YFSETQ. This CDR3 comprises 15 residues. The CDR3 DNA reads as TGCGCCAGCAGCTTGGGGGCCCGTTCGAACTATGGCTACACCTTC. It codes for CASSLGARSNYGYTF. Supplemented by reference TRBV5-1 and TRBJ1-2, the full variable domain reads KAGVTQTPRYLIKTRGQQVTLSCSPISGHRSVSWYQQTPGQGLQFLFEYFSETQRNKGNFPGRFSGRQFSNSRSEMNVSTLELGDSALYLCASSLGARSNYGYTFGSGTRLTVV.

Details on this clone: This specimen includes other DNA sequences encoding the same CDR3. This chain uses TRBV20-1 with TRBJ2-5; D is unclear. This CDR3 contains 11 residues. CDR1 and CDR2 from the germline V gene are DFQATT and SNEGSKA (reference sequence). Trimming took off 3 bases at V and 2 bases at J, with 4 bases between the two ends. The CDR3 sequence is CSARRQETQYF. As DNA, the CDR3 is TGCAGTGCTAGGAGGCAAGAGACCCAGTACTTC.

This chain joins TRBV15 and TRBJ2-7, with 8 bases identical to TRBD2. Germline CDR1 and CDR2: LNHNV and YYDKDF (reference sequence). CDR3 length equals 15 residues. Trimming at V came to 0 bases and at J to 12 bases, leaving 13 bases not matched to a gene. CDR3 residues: CATSREPGLVGGAYF. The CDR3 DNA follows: TGTGCCACCAGCAGAGAACCGGGACTAGTGGGGGGGGCGTACTTC. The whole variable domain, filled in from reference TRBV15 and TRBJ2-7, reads DAMVIQNPRYQVTQFGKPVTLSCSQTLNHNVMYWYQQKSSQAPKLLFHYYDKDFNNEADTPDNFQSRRPNTSFCFLDIRSPGLGDTAMYLCATSREPGLVGGAYFGPGTRLTVT.

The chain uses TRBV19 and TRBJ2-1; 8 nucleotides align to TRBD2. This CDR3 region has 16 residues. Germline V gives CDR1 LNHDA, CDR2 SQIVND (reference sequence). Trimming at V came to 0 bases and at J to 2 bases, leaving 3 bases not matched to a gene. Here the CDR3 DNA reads TGTGCCAGTAGTATAGATTCCGGGGGGGCCTACAATGAGCAGTTCTTC. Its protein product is CASSIDSGGAYNEQFF.

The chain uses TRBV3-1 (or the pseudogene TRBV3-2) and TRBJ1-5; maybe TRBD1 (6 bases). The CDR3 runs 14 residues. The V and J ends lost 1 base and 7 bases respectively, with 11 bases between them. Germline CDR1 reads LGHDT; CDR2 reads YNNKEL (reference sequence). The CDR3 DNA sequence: TGTGCCAGCAGCCAAGTCAGGGGCGTACAGCCCCAGCATTTT. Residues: CASSQVRGVQPQHF.

CDR3 bases: TGTGCCAGCAGCCAAGACCGGGGGGTTAGGGAAAAACTGTTTTTT. Translation gives CASSQDRGVREKLFF. J is TRBJ1-4 and V is TRBV4-2, with a weak D call TRBD1 (5 bases). Looked up from germline, CDR1 is LGHNA and CDR2 is YNFKEQ. This CDR3 spans 15 amino acids. Trimming removed 0 bases from V and 8 bases from J, with 13 bases in between.

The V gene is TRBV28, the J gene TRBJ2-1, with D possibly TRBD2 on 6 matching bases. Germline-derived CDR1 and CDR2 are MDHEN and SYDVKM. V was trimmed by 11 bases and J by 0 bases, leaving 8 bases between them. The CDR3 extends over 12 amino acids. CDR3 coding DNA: TGTGCCGGGGGGAGCTCCTACAATGAGCAGTTCTTC. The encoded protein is CAGGSSYNEQFF.

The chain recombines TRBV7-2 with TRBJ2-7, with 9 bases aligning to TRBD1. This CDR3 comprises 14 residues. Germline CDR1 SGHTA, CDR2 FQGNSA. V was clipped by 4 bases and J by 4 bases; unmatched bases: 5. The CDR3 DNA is TGTGCCAGCAGCTCACAGGGGGCGAAGTACGAGCAGTACTTC. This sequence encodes CASSSQGAKYEQYF.

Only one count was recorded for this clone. CDR3 loop: CASSTRQGTEQFF. The DNA of the CDR3 is TGTGCCAGCAGCACCCGACAGGGAACTGAGCAGTTCTTC. The V and J genes are TRBV9 and TRBJ2-1; 7 bases align to TRBD1. This CDR3 is 13 amino acids long. V was clipped by 4 bases and J by 9 bases; unmatched bases: 7. Germline lookup yields CDR1 SGDLS and CDR2 YYNGEE. The variable domain in full, completed from reference TRBV9 and TRBJ2-1, reads DSGVTQTPKHLITATGQRVTLRCSPRSGDLSVYWYQQSLDQGLQFLIQYYNGEERAKGNILERFSAQQFPDLHSELNLSSLELGDSALYFCASSTRQGTEQFFGPGTRLTVL.

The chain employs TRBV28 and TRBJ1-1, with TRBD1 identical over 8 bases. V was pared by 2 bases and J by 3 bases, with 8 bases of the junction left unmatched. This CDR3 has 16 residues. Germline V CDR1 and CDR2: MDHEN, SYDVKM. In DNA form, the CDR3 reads TGTGCCAGCAGTTTACTGCAGGGGGCGGGAGACACTGAAGCTTTCTTT. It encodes CASSLLQGAGDTEAFF.

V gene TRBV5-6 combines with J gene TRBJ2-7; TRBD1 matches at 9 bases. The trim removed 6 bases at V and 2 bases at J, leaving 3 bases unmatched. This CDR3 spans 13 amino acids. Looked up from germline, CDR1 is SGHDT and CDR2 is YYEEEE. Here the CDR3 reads CASTRDRAYEQYF. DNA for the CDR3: TGTGCCAGCACCCGGGACAGGGCCTACGAGCAGTACTTC.

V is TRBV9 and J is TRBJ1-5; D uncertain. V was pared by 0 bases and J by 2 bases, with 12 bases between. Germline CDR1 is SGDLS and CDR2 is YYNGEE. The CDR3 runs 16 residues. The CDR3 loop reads CASSVDAGMGNQPQHF. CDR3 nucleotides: TGTGCCAGCAGCGTAGACGCGGGAATGGGCAATCAGCCCCAGCATTTT.

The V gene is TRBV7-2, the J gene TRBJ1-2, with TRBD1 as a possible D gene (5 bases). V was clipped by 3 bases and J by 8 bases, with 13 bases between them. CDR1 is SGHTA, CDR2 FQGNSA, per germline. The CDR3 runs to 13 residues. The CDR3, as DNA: TGTGCCAGCAGCTTCCGGGGGGGTAAGGGCTACACCTTC. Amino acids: CASSFRGGKGYTF.

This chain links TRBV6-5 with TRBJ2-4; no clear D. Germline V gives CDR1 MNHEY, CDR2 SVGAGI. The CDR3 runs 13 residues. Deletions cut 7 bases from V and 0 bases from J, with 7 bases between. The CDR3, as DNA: TGTGCCAGCACAGAGGTAGCCAAAAACATTCAGTACTTC. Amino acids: CASTEVAKNIQYF.

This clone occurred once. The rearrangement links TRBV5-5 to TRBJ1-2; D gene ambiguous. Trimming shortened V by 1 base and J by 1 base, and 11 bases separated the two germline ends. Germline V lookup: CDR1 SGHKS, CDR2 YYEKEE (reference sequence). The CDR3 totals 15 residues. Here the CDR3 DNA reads TGTGCCAGCAGCTTGCAGGTCCAGCTTAACTATGGCTACACCTTC. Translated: CASSLQVQLNYGYTF.

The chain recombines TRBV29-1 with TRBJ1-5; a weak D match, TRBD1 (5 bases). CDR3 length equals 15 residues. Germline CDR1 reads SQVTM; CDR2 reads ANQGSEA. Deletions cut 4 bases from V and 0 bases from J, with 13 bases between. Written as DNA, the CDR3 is TGCAGCGTTGGAGGACACTTGGATAGCAATCAGCCCCAGCATTTT. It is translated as CSVGGHLDSNQPQHF.

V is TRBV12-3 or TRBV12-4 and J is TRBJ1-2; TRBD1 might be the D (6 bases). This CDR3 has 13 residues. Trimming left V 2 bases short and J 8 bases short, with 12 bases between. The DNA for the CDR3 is TGTGCCAGCAGTTTATCACCAGGGGAGGGCTACACCTTC. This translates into CASSLSPGEGYTF.

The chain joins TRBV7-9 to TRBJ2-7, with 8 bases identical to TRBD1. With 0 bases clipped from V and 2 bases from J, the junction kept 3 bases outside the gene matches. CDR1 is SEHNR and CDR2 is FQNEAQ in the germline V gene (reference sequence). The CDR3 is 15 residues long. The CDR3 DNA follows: TGTGCCAGCAGCTTAGCAGGGACAGGTCCCTACGAGCAGTACTTC. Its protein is CASSLAGTGPYEQYF.

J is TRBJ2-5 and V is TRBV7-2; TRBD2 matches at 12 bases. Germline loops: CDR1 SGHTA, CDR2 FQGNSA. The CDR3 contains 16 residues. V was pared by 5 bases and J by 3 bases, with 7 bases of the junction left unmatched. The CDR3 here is CASSPPRLAGEETQYF. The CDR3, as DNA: TGTGCCAGCAGCCCCCCGAGACTAGCGGGGGAAGAGACCCAGTACTTC.

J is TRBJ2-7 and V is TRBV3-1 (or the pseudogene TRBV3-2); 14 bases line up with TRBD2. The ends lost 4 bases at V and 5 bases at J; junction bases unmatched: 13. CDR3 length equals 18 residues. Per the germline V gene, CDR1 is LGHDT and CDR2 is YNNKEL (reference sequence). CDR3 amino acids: CASSPTARLAGGRNEQYF. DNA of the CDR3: TGTGCCAGCAGCCCCACCGCCCGACTAGCGGGGGGGCGGAACGAGCAGTACTTC.

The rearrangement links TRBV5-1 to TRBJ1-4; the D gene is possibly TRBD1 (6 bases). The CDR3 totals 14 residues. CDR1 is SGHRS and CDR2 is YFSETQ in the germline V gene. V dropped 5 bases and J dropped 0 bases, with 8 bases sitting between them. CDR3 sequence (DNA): TGCGCCAGCAGGGACAGCACAACTAATGAAAAACTGTTTTTT. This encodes CASRDSTTNEKLFF.